The TCR beta chain described here comes from a study of T cells in Graves' hyperthyroidism and ophthalmopathy. Broader study findings: Blood shared most expanded thyroid clonotypes above 0.001.

V lost 5 bases and J 4 bases, leaving 9 bases between the germline ends. Germline values: CDR1 SGHAT, CDR2 FQNNGV. The CDR3 runs to 12 residues. Researchers amplified the TCR beta CDR3 regions from RNA transcripts. The TCR CDR3 was amplified in a first-round RT-PCR using the HTBI primer set. TCRdb fed the multiplex PCR reads into MiXCR, producing one record per CDR3 protein. The profile shows about 380,000 distinct CDR3 sequences, under 20% of them singletons. At least ten counts were recorded for this clonotype. The antigen remains undetermined. Sequenced: blood. This TCR derives from a man aged 18 to 30 with Graves' ophthalmopathy. The V gene is TRBV11-2, the J gene TRBJ2-7; TRBD1 is a possible D gene (6 bases). CDR3 DNA: TGTGCCAGCAGCCAGACAGGTTACGAGCAGTACTTC. Its protein product is CASSQTGYEQYF.